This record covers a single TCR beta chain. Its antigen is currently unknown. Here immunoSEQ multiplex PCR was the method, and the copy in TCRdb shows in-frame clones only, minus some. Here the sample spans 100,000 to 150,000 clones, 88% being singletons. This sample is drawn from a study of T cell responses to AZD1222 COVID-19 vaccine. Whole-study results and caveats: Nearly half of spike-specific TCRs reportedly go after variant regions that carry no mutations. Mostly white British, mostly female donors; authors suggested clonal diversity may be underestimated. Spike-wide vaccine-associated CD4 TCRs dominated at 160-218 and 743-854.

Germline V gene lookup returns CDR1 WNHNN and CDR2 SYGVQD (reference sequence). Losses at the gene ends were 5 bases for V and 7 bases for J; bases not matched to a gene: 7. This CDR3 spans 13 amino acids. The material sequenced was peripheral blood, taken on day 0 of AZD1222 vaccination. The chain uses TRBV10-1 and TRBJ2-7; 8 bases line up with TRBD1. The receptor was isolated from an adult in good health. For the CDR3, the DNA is TGCGCCAGCAGTACTTCCCAGGGGGCTGAGCAGTACTTC. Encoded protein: CASSTSQGAEQYF.